The 8 T cell receptor beta chains below all came from one sample that was sequenced in a study of blood T cell repertoires in COVID-19 (dated by TCRdb to about 2020). Library construction relied on the immunoSEQ multiplex PCR assay. In its TCRdb copy, this immuneACCESS table keeps in-frame sequences only and misses some clones. Where compared with another copy, unresolved V genes explain less than half of these, and the others have no known cause. The sample yields 150,000 to 200,000 clones; 85% to 90% were counted once. 9.5% to 15% of the sample comes from the top ten. The sequenced sample consisted of peripheral blood. These receptor sequences come from a woman aged 65 to 85 with COVID-19, enrolled during active disease.

The CDR3 protein is CASSPPARDYGYTF. As DNA, the CDR3 is TGTGCCAGCAGCCCACCCGCCAGGGACTATGGCTACACCTTC. The chain links TRBV7-2 to TRBJ1-2, with D possibly being TRBD1 (5 bases). The CDR3 runs to 14 residues. The germline V gene encodes CDR1 SGHTA and CDR2 FQGNSA. Trimming stripped 5 bases from V and 3 bases from J, with 13 bases between.

The rearrangement uses TRBV6-5 and TRBJ2-7; no reliable D call. Germline lookup yields CDR1 MNHEY and CDR2 SVGAGI. V lost 8 bases to trimming and J lost 5 bases, with 16 bases between them. CDR3 length equals 13 residues. CDR3 amino acids: CASDRWQSNEQYF. CDR3 in DNA: TGTGCCAGCGATCGATGGCAGTCCAACGAGCAGTACTTC.

This chain uses TRBV11-2 with TRBJ2-5; possible D gene TRBD2, 6 bases. The germline gives CDR1 SGHAT, CDR2 FQNNGV. Trimming removed 1 base from V and 7 bases from J, with 13 bases in between. There are 14 residues in the CDR3. The CDR3 nucleotides read TGTGCCAGCAGCTTAGCCAGGGCCGGGGGGACCCAGTACTTC. Translated: CASSLARAGGTQYF.

The J gene is TRBJ2-1, the V gene TRBV4-2; D unresolved. The ends were cut back, 0 bases at V and 2 bases at J, with 8 bases in the middle. Per germline, CDR1 LGHNA and CDR2 YNFKEQ. The CDR3 spans 15 residues. Here the CDR3 reads CASSQDPRTYNEQFF. The CDR3 DNA is TGTGCCAGCAGCCAAGATCCCCGTACCTACAATGAGCAGTTCTTC.

This clone turned up a few times. This rearrangement joins TRBV9 to TRBJ2-1; unclear D gene. This CDR3 is 14 amino acids long. V lost 3 bases and J 2 bases, leaving 9 bases between the germline ends. Germline CDR1 reads SGDLS; CDR2 reads YYNGEE. The CDR3 here is CASSGEVAYNEQFF. Here the CDR3 DNA reads TGTGCCAGCAGCGGAGAGGTGGCCTACAATGAGCAGTTCTTC.

The rearrangement joins TRBV24-1 to TRBJ2-1, with D tentatively TRBD2 (5 bases). The CDR3 is 13 amino acids. V lost 2 bases to trimming and J lost 4 bases, with 5 bases between them. In germline, CDR1 is KGHDR, CDR2 SFDVKD. The CDR3 is CATSDSGYNEQFF. CDR3 DNA: TGTGCCACCAGTGATTCGGGATACAATGAGCAGTTCTTC.

This clone was counted a few times. The rearrangement links TRBV7-9 to TRBJ1-2, with D maybe TRBD1 (6 bases). Trimming shortened V by 5 bases and J by 6 bases, and 13 bases separated the two germline ends. In germline, CDR1 is SEHNR, CDR2 FQNEAQ (reference sequence). CDR3 size: 13 residues. This chain's CDR3 is CASSLGTKDGYTF. In nucleotides, the CDR3 is TGTGCCAGCAGCCTAGGGACAAAGGATGGCTACACCTTC.

V gene TRBV5-1 combines with J gene TRBJ1-1, with D possibly TRBD1 on 5 matching bases. The germline V gene encodes CDR1 SGHRS and CDR2 YFSETQ. Trimming removed 4 bases at V and 5 bases at J, with 12 bases between. The CDR3 extends over 13 amino acids. CDR3 coding DNA: TGCGCCAGCAGCCGGGACTTGGGGACTGAAGCTTTCTTT. It is translated as CASSRDLGTEAFF.